This TCR beta chain appears in the sequencing data of a study of identical twins (TCRdb year 2016). Looking at the study overall: To test whether fetal clonotypes persist, the study used deep sequencing on TCR alpha and beta repertoires from monozygotic twins, unrelated adults of various ages, and cord blood. To rule out contamination, the twin experiments were replicated at different times with different library preparation protocols. Overall study outcomes, separate from this receptor: Because the same donors could not be followed over many years, the conclusions relied on cross-sectional statistical analysis. Invariant T cells such as MAIT and iNKT could partly confound zero-insertion analyses, though diverse VJ usage argued against this for most clonotypes. Out-of-frame TCR alpha sharing in monozygotic twins was systematically underestimated by recombination models, whereas sharing between unrelated individuals was in agreement with the recombination models. Compared with coincidental sharing between unrelated individuals, an excess of low generation-probability sequences was observed among out-of-frame TCR alpha sequences shared between twins. A weaker excess of twin sharing was found in beta out-of-frame sequences because the signal-to-noise ratio was lowered by fewer shared sequences. Fewer insertions were carried by abundant cord blood beta clonotypes; a weaker similar trend was observed in young adult naive repertoires, while no such trend was observed in memory repertoires.

In the germline V gene (reference sequence), CDR1 corresponds to SEHNR and CDR2 to FQNEAQ. Relative to germline, V is 1 base shorter and J is 5 bases shorter, with 11 bases between their ends. The CDR3, from cysteine to phenylalanine, totals 14 residues. Only the CDR3 DNA stays, 42 bases, in frame from base 1. The protocol used for the library was 5' RACE. The run used an Illumina HiSeq 2000. A universal primer binding site was introduced by template switching, and a unique molecular identifier was present in the final cDNA, enabling accurate counting of TCR cDNA molecules. Specific primers in the conserved constant-segment region were used to synthesize first-strand cDNA for TCR alpha and beta chains. To control for contamination, every cDNA library was double barcoded, receiving both a SMART-Mk sample barcode and Illumina barcodes. TruSeq adapter sequences and Illumina sample barcodes were added in two successive PCR steps. Sequencing of the TCR alpha and beta cDNA libraries was done on the Illumina HiSeq platform using custom primers. The paper's processing steps were these. Raw reads were processed with MiGEC to extract unique molecular identifiers, and MiXCR was used to determine CDR3 positions. For each individual, recombination models were inferred using an EM algorithm with the repgenHMM and IGoR tools. Shared clonotypes were analyzed with the tcR package in R, and sharing was normalized by the product of cloneset sizes. To study raw recombination free of thymic and clonal selection effects, out-of-frame nonproductive sequences were analyzed. TCRdb passed the public sequencing reads through fastp at Q25 and MiXCR, retaining productive beta sequences. Entries that share a CDR3 protein sequence are merged under the most common genes and DNA. These V and J calls rely on TCRdb rather than the paper's analysis. The sample includes fewer than 900,000 distinct CDR3 sequences, with approximately 21% observed a single time. Together, the top ten hold 4% to 5.5% of the sample.

On this clonotype: Its binding antigen is unknown. Per-nucleotide qualities are absent, and no much larger clonotype sits a single base away.

Every donor in the study was a healthy Caucasian. The twin cohort consisted of three pairs of female monozygotic twins, all aged about 18 to 29 years. RNA for TCR libraries was isolated from peripheral blood mononuclear cells. These data were also filed under a second study, of T cells expressing NK-cell markers. The second investigation adds: In sorted CD3+CD56+NKG2C+, CD3+CD56+NKG2C- and CD3+CD56-NKG2C+ T-cell subsets from several donors, TCR beta-chain repertoires were profiled. Among the eight sequenced donors, seven were HCMV-seropositive and one was HCMV-seronegative. To restrict sorting to alphabetaTCR-expressing T cells, an anti-gammadeltaTCR antibody was added in several experiments. For several donors, the dominant CD3+CD56+NKG2C+ clonotypes were among the top 10 CD8+ clonotypes and accounted for roughly 1.0-7.5% of CD8+ T cells. Those dominant clonotypes were again the most abundant among CD3+CD56-NKG2C+ cells in a few donors, at about 28.3-65%. Whether the expanded NKG2C-expressing T cell clones were specific for HCMV antigens was left unclear. Randomly selected healthy volunteers, three men and five women, were used as the eight sequenced donors. HCMV-specific IgG was detected in serum with a commercial ELISA kit to determine HCMV serostatus. For 5 or 6 donors, unsorted PBMC were also used to sequence bulk peripheral blood T-cell repertoires. MIGEC handled demultiplexing of the reads and grouping by UMI, while MiTCR was used to assemble and quantify clonotypes. To remove erroneous sequences, TCR cDNA sequences were retained only when supported by two or more reads. The tcR package was used for downstream repertoire analysis, with clonotypes matched between fractions based on CDR3 nucleotide sequence plus V segment. VDJmatch was used to annotate antigen specificity against VDJdb, with one amino acid substitution in CDR3 allowed.

The receptor was derived from a woman aged 18-29 years in good health. Sample: PBMCs. The rearranged chain carries TRBV7-9 and TRBJ1-1, with the D gene too uncertain to name. This receptor carries the CDR3 CASSLGVVGTEAFF. The nucleotide sequence reads as follows: TGTGCCAGCAGCTTAGGTGTAGTAGGGACTGAAGCTTTCTTT.